These T cell receptor beta chains were read from a single sample in a study of Graves' ophthalmopathy and Graves' hyperthyroidism. From the multiplex PCR reads, TCRdb called clonotypes with MiXCR, one entry per CDR3 protein. The sample holds fewer than 600,000 distinct CDR3 sequences; approximately 14% are singletons and the top ten take roughly 9.8%. The specimen sequenced was blood. The receptor set was obtained from a woman aged 25-40 years with Graves' ophthalmopathy. Both conserved end residues are part of each CDR3. The D gene is left open where the match is weak. Clone size is stated in some rows and not others, as once, few, many or a class when expanded.

j_gene	d_gene	abundance	v_gene	CDR3aa	CDR3nt
TRBJ1-5	TRBD1	many	TRBV11-2	CASSRGTGTGGNQPQHF	TGTGCCAGCAGCCGCGGGACAGGGACGGGGGGAAATCAGCCCCAGCATTTT
TRBJ2-5	NA	NA	TRBV18	CASSPLGPPSETQYF	TGTGCCAGCTCACCACTGGGACCTCCTTCAGAGACCCAGTACTTC
TRBJ2-2	NA	many	TRBV12-3/TRBV12-4	CASSPRAPSGELFF	TGTGCCAGCAGTCCCAGAGCCCCTTCCGGGGAGCTGTTTTTT
TRBJ1-1	NA	many	TRBV28	CASSLSGLLEAFF	TGTGCCAGCAGTTTATCGGGATTGCTTGAAGCTTTCTTT
TRBJ1-1	NA	many	TRBV19	CASSIMRDTEAFF	TGTGCCAGTAGTATTATGAGGGACACTGAAGCTTTCTTT
TRBJ1-5	TRBD1	many	TRBV7-9	CASSLDAGGDQPQHF	TGTGCCAGCAGCTTAGATGCAGGGGGGGATCAGCCCCAGCATTTT
TRBJ2-5	NA	many	TRBV19	CASSYTYQETQYF	TGTGCCAGTAGTTACACGTACCAAGAGACCCAGTACTTC
TRBJ2-7	NA	many	TRBV20-1	CSASGQLVEQYF	TGCAGTGCATCCGGACAGTTGGTCGAGCAGTACTTC
TRBJ1-2	TRBD1	many	TRBV5-1	CASSLAIGQGAVNYGYTF	TGCGCCAGCAGCTTGGCCATCGGACAGGGGGCGGTTAACTATGGCTACACCTTC
TRBJ2-7	NA	many	TRBV20-1	CSARVGSYEQYF	TGCAGTGCTAGAGTAGGCTCCTACGAGCAGTACTTC
TRBJ1-1	NA	many	TRBV30	CAWSVRETAEAFF	TGTGCCTGGAGTGTACGGGAGACTGCTGAAGCTTTCTTT
TRBJ2-7	TRBD2	few	TRBV15	CATSREAGGPTYEQYF	TGTGCCACCAGCAGAGAAGCGGGAGGCCCGACCTACGAGCAGTACTTC
TRBJ2-4	NA	many	TRBV12-3/TRBV12-4	CASSLQGNIKYF	TGTGCCAGCAGTTTACAGGGAAACATTAAGTACTTC
TRBJ2-7	TRBD2	many	TRBV12-3/TRBV12-4	CASSSLAGGSHEQYF	TGTGCCAGCAGTTCCTTAGCGGGAGGGTCCCACGAGCAGTACTTC
TRBJ1-1	NA	many	TRBV6-5	CASKTGNTEAFF	TGTGCCAGCAAGACAGGGAACACTGAAGCTTTCTTT
TRBJ1-2	NA	many	TRBV30	CASLRMANYGYTF	TGTGCCTCCTTGAGGATGGCGAACTATGGCTACACCTTC
TRBJ1-2	NA	many	TRBV27	CASSLQGGLHGYTF	TGTGCCAGCAGTTTGCAGGGAGGATTACATGGCTACACCTTC
TRBJ2-5	NA	many	TRBV6-1	CASRGPSEETQYF	TGTGCCAGCAGGGGTCCGTCAGAAGAGACCCAGTACTTC
TRBJ2-7	NA	many	TRBV6-1	CASSDQARYEQYF	TGTGCCAGCAGTGACCAGGCACGCTACGAGCAGTACTTC
TRBJ2-7	NA	many	TRBV6-5	CASRGGASFYEQYF	TGTGCCAGCAGGGGGGGGGCTTCGTTCTACGAGCAGTACTTC
TRBJ2-7	NA	many	TRBV6-1	CASSLYWATSTYEQYF	TGTGCCAGCAGTCTTTACTGGGCTACCTCCACCTACGAGCAGTACTTC
TRBJ2-7	TRBD2	many	TRBV25-1	CASSEYGGNGAMDEQYF	TGTGCCAGCAGTGAATACGGGGGGAACGGGGCCATGGACGAGCAGTACTTC
TRBJ1-1	NA	many	TRBV6-1	CASSDWGLMNTEAFF	TGTGCCAGCAGTGACTGGGGATTAATGAACACTGAAGCTTTCTTT
TRBJ2-6	NA	few	TRBV19	CATLREGARGANVLTF	TGTGCCACCCTGAGGGAGGGGGCTAGAGGGGCCAACGTCCTGACTTTC
TRBJ2-7	NA	few	TRBV4-1	CASSQLQVSYEQYF	TGCGCCAGCAGCCAACTGCAGGTCTCCTACGAGCAGTACTTC
TRBJ2-7	NA	many	TRBV11-2	CASTPGGGLYEQYF	TGTGCCAGCACCCCTGGAGGGGGGCTATACGAGCAGTACTTC
TRBJ1-2	NA	many	TRBV28	CASSPRHYGYTF	TGTGCCAGCAGTCCCAGACACTATGGCTACACCTTC
TRBJ1-6	NA	many	TRBV20-1	CSARAGPQINSPLHF	TGCAGTGCTAGGGCGGGGCCGCAGATTAATTCACCCCTCCACTTT
TRBJ2-5	NA	NA	TRBV11-3	CASSARRVETQYF	TGTGCCAGCAGCGCGCGACGGGTGGAGACCCAGTACTTC
TRBJ2-7	TRBD1	many	TRBV2	CASRVAGGATYEQYF	TGTGCCAGCAGGGTCGCAGGGGGCGCTACCTACGAGCAGTACTTC
TRBJ2-2	NA	many	TRBV6-2/TRBV6-3	CASSIWNRVNGELFF	TGTGCCAGCAGTATTTGGAACAGGGTGAACGGGGAGCTGTTTTTT
TRBJ1-1	NA	many	TRBV12-3/TRBV12-4	CASSLGVKTEAFF	TGTGCCAGCAGCTTGGGGGTAAAAACTGAAGCTTTCTTT
TRBJ1-6	TRBD1	NA	TRBV12-3/TRBV12-4	CASSFGQGETYNSPLHF	TGTGCCAGCAGTTTTGGACAGGGGGAAACCTATAATTCACCCCTCCACTTT
TRBJ2-2	TRBD2	few	TRBV9	CASSVSAGGPNTGELFF	TGTGCCAGCAGCGTTTCAGCGGGAGGGCCGAACACCGGGGAGCTGTTTTTT
TRBJ2-5	TRBD2	many	TRBV12-3/TRBV12-4	CASSSQGEGTSGKETQYF	TGTGCCAGCAGTTCCCAGGGGGAGGGGACTAGCGGAAAAGAGACCCAGTACTTC
TRBJ1-2	NA	many	TRBV20-1	CSARGSQTLWDYTF	TGCAGTGCTAGAGGGTCTCAGACCTTATGGGACTACACCTTC
TRBJ1-2	NA	many	TRBV24-1	CATSDPDTGNIAYTF	TGTGCCACCAGTGATCCAGATACAGGGAATATCGCCTACACCTTC
TRBJ1-6	NA	many	TRBV28	CASSWLHNSPLHF	TGTGCCAGCAGTTGGCTACATAATTCACCCCTCCACTTT
TRBJ1-2	NA	NA	TRBV3-1	CASSRSRGGYTF	TGTGCCAGCAGCCGTTCCCGGGGAGGCTACACCTTC
TRBJ1-5	NA	many	TRBV20-1	CSASRPINQPQHF	TGCAGTGCTAGTCGCCCGATCAATCAGCCCCAGCATTTT
TRBJ2-7	TRBD1	many	TRBV2	CASSGQGIYEQYF	TGTGCCAGCAGTGGACAGGGCATCTACGAGCAGTACTTC
TRBJ2-3	NA	many	TRBV2	CASSEQGTDTQYF	TGTGCCAGCAGTGAACAGGGAACAGATACGCAGTATTTT
TRBJ2-3	NA	NA	TRBV28	CANHYERVRTDTQYF	TGTGCCAACCATTACGAGAGGGTCCGCACAGATACGCAGTATTTT
TRBJ1-1	TRBD1	many	TRBV6-4	CASSEDRRNTEAFF	TGTGCCAGCAGTGAGGACAGGCGGAACACTGAAGCTTTCTTT
TRBJ1-2	TRBD1	many	TRBV19	CASSEQGAFYGYTF	TGTGCCAGTAGTGAACAGGGGGCCTTCTATGGCTACACCTTC
TRBJ1-1	TRBD1	many	TRBV7-2	CASRTGQRNTEAFF	TGTGCCAGCAGAACGGGACAGCGGAACACTGAAGCTTTCTTT
TRBJ1-1	NA	many	TRBV12-3/TRBV12-4	CASSPQLITEAFF	TGTGCCAGCAGTCCCCAACTTATCACTGAAGCTTTCTTT
TRBJ2-7	TRBD1	many	TRBV28	CASSAPGTGGYKQYF	TGTGCCAGCAGTGCCCCCGGGACAGGGGGCTACAAGCAGTACTTC
TRBJ1-1	NA	many	TRBV6-1	CASSASGNTEAFF	TGTGCCAGCAGTGCCTCGGGGAACACTGAAGCTTTCTTT
TRBJ1-2	TRBD1	many	TRBV7-2	CASSIGQGAQITF	TGTGCCAGCAGCATCGGACAGGGGGCGCAGATCACCTTC
TRBJ1-5	NA	many	TRBV6-2/TRBV6-3	CAGKRGGQNNQPQHF	TGTGCCGGCAAGCGGGGAGGACAGAACAATCAGCCCCAGCATTTT
TRBJ2-7	TRBD1	many	TRBV27	CASSLRPGTGGAYEQYF	TGTGCCAGCAGTCTCAGACCCGGGACAGGGGGCGCGTACGAGCAGTACTTC
TRBJ1-1	NA	many	TRBV12-3/TRBV12-4	CASSFRANTEAFF	TGTGCCAGCAGTTTTCGAGCGAACACTGAAGCTTTCTTT
TRBJ2-2	NA	few	TRBV4-1	CASSQAFPAGPTGELFF	TGCGCCAGCAGCCAAGCCTTCCCGGCAGGTCCGACCGGGGAGCTGTTTTTT
TRBJ2-2	NA	many	TRBV28	CASSLSSANTGELFF	TGTGCCAGCAGTTTGAGTAGCGCGAACACCGGGGAGCTGTTTTTT
TRBJ1-1	TRBD1	NA	TRBV12-5	CASGPGTVLTEAFF	TGTGCTAGTGGTCCCGGGACAGTTTTAACTGAAGCTTTCTTT
TRBJ1-3	NA	few	TRBV6-1	CASSPGRQAFGNTIYF	TGTGCCAGCAGCCCGGGCCGTCAGGCTTTCGGAAACACCATATATTTT
TRBJ1-3	NA	many	TRBV6-1	CASSPLRFFSGNTIYF	TGTGCCAGCAGTCCGCTCAGGTTCTTCTCTGGAAACACCATATATTTT